This T cell receptor beta chain was captured in a study of cytomegalovirus exposure and HLA in healthy donors. The assay was immunoSEQ multiplex PCR, and TCRdb's table has in-frame clones only and misses some. This table holds 250,000 to 300,000 clones, 90% found once. While the first cohort had some 700 subjects, the donors belonged to the separate validation cohort of 100 to 150 subjects. CDR3 size: 14 residues. CDR1 SGDLS and CDR2 YYNGEE come from the germline V gene. Trimming stripped 2 bases from V and 0 bases from J, with 8 bases between. This receptor was obtained from a woman aged 18-35 years in good health and CMV-seronegative. Sequencing used PBMCs. The V call is TRBV9, the J call TRBJ1-2; no definite D call. Written as DNA, the CDR3 is TGTGCCAGCAGCGTTATGAGAGCTAACTATGGCTACACCTTC. Translation gives CASSVMRANYGYTF.